Described below is a single T cell receptor beta chain sequence and its context. CDR1 is LNHDA and CDR2 is SQIVND in the germline V gene (reference sequence). The CDR3 runs 16 residues. V gave up 3 bases and J gave up 1 base, with 12 bases separating them. This entry comes from a study of blood T cell repertoires in COVID-19. Study-level background: Sites in the United States, Italy and Spain provided acute and convalescent COVID-19 samples.

Using immunoSEQ multiplex PCR, the repertoire was profiled, and TCRdb retains in-frame clones only, with some absent. The sample includes about 130,000 clones, about nine tenths of them seen just once. Participant-reported clinical history was the basis for cohort assignment. The source of this sequence is a man aged 45-60 years who had recovered from COVID-19. Sequencing was carried out using PBMCs or T cells enriched from blood (not recorded which). This chain joins TRBV19 and TRBJ2-2, with unresolved D. CDR3 DNA sequence: TGTGCCAGTAGTATCCGCCGTGCGGTGAACACCGGGGAGCTGTTTTTT. As protein: CASSIRRAVNTGELFF.